The clone carrying this T cell receptor beta chain was seen many times. V was clipped by 6 bases and J by 4 bases; unmatched bases: 10. The germline CDR1 and CDR2 sequences are MDHEN and SYDVKM. The CDR3 consists of 15 residues. Through Arm-PCR of CDR3 regions and iRepertoire HTBI primers, TCR beta libraries were built. One entry per CDR3 protein results from TCRdb running MiXCR on the multiplex PCR reads. Seen here are 360,000 or so distinct CDR3 sequences, 15% to 20% observed once, and the top ten hold roughly 30%. The data originate from a study of regulatory T cells in long-lasting Graves disease. Regarding time point: newly diagnosed GD, antithyroid drugs for less than 3 months. RNA isolated from PBMCs was used to make the TCR library. Each patient gave 8.5 to 10 milliliters of EDTA-anticoagulated peripheral blood. These data are also associated with another study on T cells in Graves' hyperthyroidism and ophthalmopathy. From that second work: The HTBI primer set served for first-round RT-PCR of the TCR CDR3.

The TCR originated in a middle-aged man with Graves disease. This specimen consisted of peripheral blood mononuclear cells (PBMCs), obtained at new diagnosis, from a patient treated with antithyroid drugs. J is TRBJ2-7 and V is TRBV28; 9 nucleotides align to TRBD1. In DNA, the CDR3 is TGTGCCAGCAGCCTGGGGACAGGGTTGGGATACGAGCAGTACTTC. Amino acid sequence: CASSLGTGLGYEQYF.